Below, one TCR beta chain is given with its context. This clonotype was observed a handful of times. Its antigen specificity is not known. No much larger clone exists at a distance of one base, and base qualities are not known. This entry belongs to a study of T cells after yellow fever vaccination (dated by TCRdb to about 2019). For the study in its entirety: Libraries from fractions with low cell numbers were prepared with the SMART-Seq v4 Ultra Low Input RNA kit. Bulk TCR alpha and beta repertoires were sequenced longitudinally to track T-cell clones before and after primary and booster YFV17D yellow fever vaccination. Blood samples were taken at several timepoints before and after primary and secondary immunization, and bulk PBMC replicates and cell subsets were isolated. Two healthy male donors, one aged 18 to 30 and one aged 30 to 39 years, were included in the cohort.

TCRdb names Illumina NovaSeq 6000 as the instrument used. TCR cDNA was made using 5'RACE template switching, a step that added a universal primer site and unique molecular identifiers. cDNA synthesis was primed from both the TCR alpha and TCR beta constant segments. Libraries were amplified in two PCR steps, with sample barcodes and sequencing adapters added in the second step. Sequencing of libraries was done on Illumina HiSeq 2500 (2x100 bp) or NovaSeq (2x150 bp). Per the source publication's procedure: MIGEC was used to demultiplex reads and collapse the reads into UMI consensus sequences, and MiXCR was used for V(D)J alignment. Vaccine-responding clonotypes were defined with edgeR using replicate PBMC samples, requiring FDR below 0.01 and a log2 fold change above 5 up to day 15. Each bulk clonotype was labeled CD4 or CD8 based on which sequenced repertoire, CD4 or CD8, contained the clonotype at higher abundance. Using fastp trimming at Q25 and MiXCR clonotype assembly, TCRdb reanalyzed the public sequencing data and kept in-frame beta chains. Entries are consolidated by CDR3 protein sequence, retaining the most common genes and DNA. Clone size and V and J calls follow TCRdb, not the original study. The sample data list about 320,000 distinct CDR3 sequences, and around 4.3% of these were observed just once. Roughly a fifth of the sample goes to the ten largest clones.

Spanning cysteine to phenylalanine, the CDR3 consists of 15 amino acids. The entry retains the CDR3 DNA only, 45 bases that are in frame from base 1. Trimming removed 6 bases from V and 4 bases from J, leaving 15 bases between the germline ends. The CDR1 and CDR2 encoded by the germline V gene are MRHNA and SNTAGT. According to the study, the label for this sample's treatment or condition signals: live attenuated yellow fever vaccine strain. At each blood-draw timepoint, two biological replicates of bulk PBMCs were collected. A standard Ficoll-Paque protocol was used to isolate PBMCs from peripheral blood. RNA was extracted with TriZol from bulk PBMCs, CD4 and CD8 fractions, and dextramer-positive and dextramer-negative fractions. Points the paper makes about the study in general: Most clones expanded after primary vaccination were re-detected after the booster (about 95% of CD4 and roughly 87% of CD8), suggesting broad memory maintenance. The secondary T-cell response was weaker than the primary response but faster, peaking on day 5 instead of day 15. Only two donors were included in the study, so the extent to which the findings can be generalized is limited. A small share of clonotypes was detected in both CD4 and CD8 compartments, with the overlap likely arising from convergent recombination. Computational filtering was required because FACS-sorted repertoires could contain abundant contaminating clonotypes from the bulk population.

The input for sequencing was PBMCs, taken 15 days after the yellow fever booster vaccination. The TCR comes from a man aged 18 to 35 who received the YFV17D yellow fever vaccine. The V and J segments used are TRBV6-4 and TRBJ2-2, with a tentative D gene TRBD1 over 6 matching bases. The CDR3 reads CASSPVGAGTGELFF. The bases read TGTGCCAGCAGCCCCGTGGGGGCTGGCACCGGGGAGCTGTTTTTT.